Listed below are T cell receptor beta chains from one sample, sequenced in a study of shared clonotypes between healthy human individuals. TCRdb's copy holds only in-frame clones and misses some; the assay was immunoSEQ multiplex PCR. This sample has some 320,000 clones; around 90% occur once, and the top ten carry around 15%. The sample was memory CD8+ T cells sorted from blood. These receptors came from a man younger than 35 in good health. Each CDR3 is given with its conserved first and last residue.

V gene: TRBV29-1; J gene: TRBJ2-2; CDR3 protein: CSVEDRTSGSAGELFF
V gene: TRBV27; J gene: TRBJ2-1; CDR3 protein: CASSLSAGTILNEQFF
V gene: TRBV9; J gene: TRBJ2-7; CDR3 protein: CASSVGLVSEQYF
V gene: TRBV27; J gene: TRBJ2-1; CDR3 protein: CASSFSGGFYNEQFF
V gene: TRBV11-2; J gene: TRBJ2-2; CDR3 protein: CASSFGTGELFF
V gene: TRBV15; J gene: TRBJ1-2; CDR3 protein: CATSTTLRGDYGYTF
V gene: TRBV28; J gene: TRBJ2-6; CDR3 protein: CASGRVLLSGANVLTF
V gene: TRBV10-2; J gene: TRBJ2-7; CDR3 protein: CASSESGDKVYEQYF
V gene: TRBV28; J gene: TRBJ1-6; CDR3 protein: CASSYRGNSPLHF
V gene: TRBV30; J gene: TRBJ2-5; CDR3 protein: CAWEPGTSGEETQYF
V gene: TRBV10-2; J gene: TRBJ2-7; CDR3 protein: CASSDLGGSTYEQYF
V gene: TRBV7-9; J gene: TRBJ1-1; CDR3 protein: CATDGRVNTEAFF
V gene: TRBV5-6; J gene: TRBJ1-3; CDR3 protein: CASSLEGGSPIYF
V gene: TRBV30; J gene: TRBJ2-1; CDR3 protein: CAWSVLRGRSYNEQFF
V gene: TRBV6-1; J gene: TRBJ1-5; CDR3 protein: CASSEWAYNQPQHF
V gene: TRBV15; J gene: TRBJ2-7; CDR3 protein: CATSPGQSYEQYF
V gene: TRBV10-3; J gene: TRBJ2-1; CDR3 protein: CAISESRTREQFF
V gene: TRBV11-2; J gene: TRBJ2-7; CDR3 protein: CASSQVGTGFAYEQYF
V gene: TRBV10-3; J gene: TRBJ1-2; CDR3 protein: CAISEQGPNYGYTF
V gene: TRBV15; J gene: TRBJ2-7; CDR3 protein: CATSRVGNYEQYF
V gene: TRBV2; J gene: TRBJ2-3; CDR3 protein: CASSAAGLTDTQYF
V gene: TRBV5-4; J gene: TRBJ2-6; CDR3 protein: CASISSGANVLTF
V gene: TRBV27; J gene: TRBJ2-5; CDR3 protein: CASSLSGLAGGAQYF